The sequence of this T cell receptor beta chain was determined in a study of OX40 agonist ivuxolimab in advanced cancers. Study at large: The mean age was 60 years, ranging from 23 to 79, with around four fifths of participants male. Partial responses were recorded for three patients, including one with hepatocellular carcinoma and two with cutaneous melanoma.

This CDR3 region has 17 residues. Germline CDR1 SGHRS, CDR2 YFSETQ. Trimming cost V 0 bases and J 0 bases, with 14 bases left between them. Sequencing used immunoSEQ multiplex PCR; TCRdb keeps in-frame clones, though not all of them. The sample has tens of thousands of clones; 80% to 95% are singletons. The V gene is TRBV5-1, the J gene TRBJ2-3; D may be TRBD2 (6 bases). This receptor was identified in an adult with an advanced solid tumor such as melanoma, head and neck, liver or kidney cancer. The sequenced sample was CD4+ or CD8+ T cells sorted from blood, obtained in a trial of the OX40 agonist ivuxolimab. For the CDR3, the DNA is TGCGCCAGCAGCTTGGCAGGATCTAGCGCTAGCACAGATACGCAGTATTTT. This encodes CASSLAGSSASTDTQYF.